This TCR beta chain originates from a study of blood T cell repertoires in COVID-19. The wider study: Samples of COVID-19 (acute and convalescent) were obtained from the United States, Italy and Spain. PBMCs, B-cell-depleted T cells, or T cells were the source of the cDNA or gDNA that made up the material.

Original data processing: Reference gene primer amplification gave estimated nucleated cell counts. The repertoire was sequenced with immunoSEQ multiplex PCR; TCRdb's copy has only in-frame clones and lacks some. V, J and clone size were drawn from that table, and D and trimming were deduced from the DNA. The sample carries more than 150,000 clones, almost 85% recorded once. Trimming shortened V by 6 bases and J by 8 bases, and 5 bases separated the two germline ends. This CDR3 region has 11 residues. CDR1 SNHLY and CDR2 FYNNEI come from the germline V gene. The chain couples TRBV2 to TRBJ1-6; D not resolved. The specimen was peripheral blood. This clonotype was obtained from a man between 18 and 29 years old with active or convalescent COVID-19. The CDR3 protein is CASRGDSPLHF. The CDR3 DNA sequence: TGTGCCAGCAGGGGAGATTCACCCCTCCACTTT.